The TCR beta chain under discussion was sequenced for a study of blood T cell repertoires in COVID-19. Across the study: Collection of acute and convalescent COVID-19 samples took place in the United States, Italy and Spain.

In the original processing: By means of reference gene primer amplification, nucleated cell counts were estimated. TCRdb's table, derived via immunoSEQ multiplex PCR, lists solely in-frame clones and lacks some. V and J calls and clone size are those listed in that table; D and trimming were worked out from the DNA. The repertoire has around 140,000 clones, roughly 81% of them found once; the top ten carry approximately 2.5%. Trimming took off 0 bases at V and 2 bases at J, with 8 bases between the two ends. This CDR3 is 15 amino acids long. Germline V gives CDR1 KGHDR, CDR2 SFDVKD. This TCR came from a human donor with acute or convalescent COVID-19. The donor label of this sample is uncertain. Sequenced input: peripheral blood. This sequence joins TRBV24-1 and TRBJ2-3; D perhaps matches TRBD1 (5 bases). The CDR3 region is CATSDLGRATDTQYF. The CDR3 bases are TGTGCCACCAGTGATTTGGGCAGGGCCACAGATACGCAGTATTTT.